These 9 T cell receptor beta chains were sequenced from one sample in a study of beta chain features in type 1 diabetes listed by TCRdb under 2018. The library was produced with the immunoSEQ multiplex PCR assay. The High Capacity cDNA Reverse Transcription Kit was used to reverse transcribe all of the isolated RNA, meaning that expressed TCRB transcripts were what got sequenced. The table comes from immuneACCESS by way of TCRdb, which keeps in-frame sequences with V and J called. Part of the clones is missing from these tables; in studies checked, under half for an unresolved V gene and the rest for unknown reasons. This sample gives around 180,000 clones in total; approximately 13% of them show up just once. The ten largest clones take up 0.5% to 0.75% of the sample. The sample comprised central memory CD4+ T cells from blood. The receptors shown here come from a woman aged 18-29 years in good health.

The chain couples TRBV29-1 to TRBJ1-2; the D gene is possibly TRBD1 (5 bases). Per the germline V gene, CDR1 is SQVTM and CDR2 is ANQGSEA. Trimming shortened V by 3 bases and J by 3 bases, and 14 bases separated the two germline ends. The CDR3 loop spans 14 amino acids. This CDR3 is CSVEWMGEDYGYTF. The CDR3 nucleotides are TGCAGCGTTGAGTGGATGGGGGAGGACTATGGCTACACCTTC.

The V and J genes are TRBV5-1 and TRBJ2-5, with D possibly matching TRBD2 (6 bases). The CDR3 consists of 15 residues. CDR1 SGHRS and CDR2 YFSETQ come from the germline V gene. V lost 4 bases, J lost 5 bases, and 18 bases lay in between. For the CDR3, the DNA is TGCGCCAGCAGCCCGGGGACTCCAGGTGGGGAGACCCAGTACTTC. It specifies CASSPGTPGGETQYF.

This clone was picked up a small number of times. The chain employs TRBV2 and TRBJ2-3; TRBD2 agrees at 9 bases. J lost 7 bases, V lost 0 bases, and 17 bases had no gene match. The germline gives CDR1 SNHLY, CDR2 FYNNEI. CDR3 length: 19 residues. For the CDR3, the DNA is TGTGCCAGCAGTGAAGCTCCACCCTCTATAGCGGGAGCGGGGAATACGCAGTATTTT. Translation: CASSEAPPSIAGAGNTQYF.

The chain recombines TRBV6-1 with TRBJ2-1; 15 nucleotides agree with TRBD2. CDR1 and CDR2 (germline): MNHNS, SASEGT. This CDR3 is built from 16 residues. J gave up 6 bases and V 5 bases, and 5 bases lay outside the gene matches. The CDR3 coding sequence is TGTGCCAGCAGTAAAGGGACTAGCGGGAGGAGCAATGAGCAGTTCTTC. Protein sequence: CASSKGTSGRSNEQFF.

This clone was observed a few times. CDR3 DNA sequence: TGTGCCAGTAGTACTCGGGACAGGGGAGGGGCTGAAGCTTTCTTT. Protein: CASSTRDRGGAEAFF. The chain has TRBV19 and TRBJ1-1; 10 nucleotides align to TRBD1. V was clipped by 4 bases and J by 6 bases; unmatched bases: 8. CDR1 and CDR2 from the germline V gene are LNHDA and SQIVND (reference sequence). This CDR3 is built from 15 residues. Full variable domain (outside the CDR3, taken from reference TRBV19 and TRBJ1-1): DGGITQSPKYLFRKEGQNVTLSCEQNLNHDAMYWYRQDPGQGLRLIYYSQIVNDFQKGDIAEGYSVSREKKESFPLTVTSAQKNPTAFYLCASSTRDRGGAEAFFGQGTRLTVV.

The rearrangement links TRBV28 to TRBJ2-6; D perhaps matches TRBD2 (5 bases). Trimming took off 4 bases at V and 4 bases at J, with 11 bases between the two ends. The CDR3 is 15 amino acids. The germline CDR1 and CDR2 sequences are MDHEN and SYDVKM. The CDR3 DNA reads TGTGCCAGCAGTTCCGTAGCGTCGGGGGCCAACGTCCTGACTTTC. This gives the protein CASSSVASGANVLTF. Full variable domain (rest looked up from reference TRBV28 and TRBJ2-6): DVKVTQSSRYLVKRTGEKVFLECVQDMDHENMFWYRQDPGLGLRLIYFSYDVKMKEKGDIPEGYSVSREKKERFSLILESASTNQTSMYLCASSSVASGANVLTFGAGSRLTVL.

CDR3 sequence reads: CASSSGESSLTDTQYF. The CDR3 coding sequence is TGTGCCAGCAGCTCCGGAGAATCCTCCCTCACAGATACGCAGTATTTT. The chain carries TRBV5-8 and TRBJ2-3; D remains unclear. The V end lost 3 bases, the J end lost 2 bases, and 16 bases lay between the germline ends. The CDR3 length is 16 residues. CDR1 SGHTS and CDR2 YDEGEE come from the germline V gene.

This clone was found a few times. The CDR3 sequence: CASSSPGLSSEQYF. The DNA for the CDR3 is TGTGCCAGCAGTTCACCGGGACTCTCGTCCGAGCAGTACTTC. The chain employs TRBV28 and TRBJ2-7; D possibly corresponds to TRBD2 (6 bases). V lost 4 bases, J lost 6 bases, and 16 bases lay in between. Germline loops: CDR1 MDHEN, CDR2 SYDVKM. CDR3 length: 14 residues.

V usage is TRBV19 and J usage is TRBJ1-5, with D possibly being TRBD1 (6 bases). V was shortened by 10 bases and J by 1 base, with 11 bases between the two germline ends. Germline CDR1 LNHDA, CDR2 SQIVND (reference sequence). The CDR3 length is 13 residues. The CDR3 here is CATSDRSNQPQHF. The DNA of the CDR3 is TGTGCCACCTCGGACAGAAGCAATCAGCCCCAGCATTTT.